This passage covers 17 T cell receptor beta chains from one sample sequenced in a study of T cells in Graves' hyperthyroidism and ophthalmopathy. Amplified TCR beta CDR3 regions came from RNA transcripts. A first-round RT-PCR of the TCR CDR3 used the HTBI primer set. TCRdb processed the multiplex PCR reads anew with MiXCR; each CDR3 protein has one entry. The table includes approximately 220,000 distinct CDR3 sequences, approximately 20% detected once. The sample consisted of blood. All receptors derive from a man in his forties with Graves' hyperthyroidism.

The table lists this clonotype with a count of one. This chain joins TRBV7-3 and TRBJ2-2, with TRBD1 identical over 8 bases. This CDR3 is built from 16 residues. Germline trimming cut 4 bases from V and 4 bases from J; bases unmatched to any gene: 8. Germline V gene lookup returns CDR1 SGHTA and CDR2 FQGTGA. DNA of the CDR3: TGTGCCAGCAGCTCCCACCTGGGACAGGCCACCGGGGAGCTGTTTTTT. Its protein is CASSSHLGQATGELFF.

This clonotype was counted ten times or more. The chain uses TRBV28 and TRBJ2-6; D is perhaps TRBD1 (6 bases). Germline V gene lookup returns CDR1 MDHEN and CDR2 SYDVKM. CDR3 length: 15 amino acids. Trimming left V 6 bases short and J 0 bases short, with 9 bases between. This CDR3 reads CASRTGSSGANVLTF. Written as DNA, the CDR3 is TGTGCCAGCAGAACAGGGAGCTCTGGGGCCAACGTCCTGACTTTC. Full variable domain (missing parts from reference TRBV28 and TRBJ2-6): DVKVTQSSRYLVKRTGEKVFLECVQDMDHENMFWYRQDPGLGLRLIYFSYDVKMKEKGDIPEGYSVSREKKERFSLILESASTNQTSMYLCASRTGSSGANVLTFGAGSRLTVL.

This clonotype occurred many times. This chain uses TRBV6-1 with TRBJ1-1, with a tentative D call TRBD1 (5 bases). The CDR3 length is 14 residues. Germline values: CDR1 MNHNS, CDR2 SASEGT. The V and J ends lost 1 base and 0 bases respectively, with 6 bases between them. CDR3 sequence reads: CASSEVRVNTEAFF. Written as DNA, the CDR3 is TGTGCCAGCAGTGAAGTCAGGGTGAACACTGAAGCTTTCTTT.

This clonotype has ten or more counts. CDR3 bases: TGTGCCAGCAGCCCCGGGCGTTCCTATGGCTACACCTTC. It translates to CASSPGRSYGYTF. The gene calls are TRBV7-9 and TRBJ1-2; D call uncertain. Germline V gene sequence: CDR1 SEHNR, CDR2 FQNEAQ (reference sequence). This CDR3 spans 13 amino acids. Trimming stripped 5 bases from V and 4 bases from J, with 11 bases between.

This clonotype was seen just once. The chain joins TRBV20-1 to TRBJ2-1; 11 nucleotides line up with TRBD2. Germline-derived CDR1 and CDR2 are DFQATT and SNEGSKA (reference sequence). V shed 8 bases and J 7 bases; nucleotides not matched to a gene: 4. The CDR3 sequence is 12 residues long. As DNA, the CDR3 is TGCAGTTTTAGCGGGGGGGATAATGAGCAGTTCTTC. It translates to CSFSGGDNEQFF.

This clonotype was detected many times. This chain uses TRBV18 with TRBJ2-3, with D tentatively TRBD1 (5 bases). From germline, CDR1 is KGHSH and CDR2 LQKENI. This CDR3 is 13 amino acids long. Deletions cut 2 bases from V and 3 bases from J, with 6 bases between. The CDR3 DNA reads as TGTGCCAGCTCACCAACAGGAACAGATACGCAGTATTTT. Residues: CASSPTGTDTQYF.

This clonotype has a count of ten or more. V and J are TRBV28 and TRBJ2-3, with D possibly matching TRBD2 (6 bases). The length of the CDR3 is 17 residues. V was clipped by 1 base and J by 6 bases, with 20 bases between them. Germline lookup yields CDR1 MDHEN and CDR2 SYDVKM. The CDR3 region is CASSLSVRGQAGDTQYF. The CDR3 DNA is TGTGCCAGCAGTTTATCGGTGCGGGGTCAAGCGGGCGATACGCAGTATTTT.

This sequence joins TRBV12-3 or TRBV12-4 and TRBJ2-2; 9 bases line up with TRBD1. This CDR3 comprises 14 residues. The J segment lost 7 bases and the V segment lost 7 bases, leaving 7 bases of the junction unmatched. DNA of the CDR3: TGTGCCAGCAACCAAGACAGGGGGATCGGGGAGCTGTTTTTT. It yields the protein CASNQDRGIGELFF.

This clonotype turned up a few times. The chain links TRBV20-1 to TRBJ1-3, with TRBD1 identical over 7 bases. This CDR3 comprises 16 residues. Germline CDR1 is DFQATT and CDR2 is SNEGSKA (reference sequence). Losses at the gene ends were 2 bases for V and 4 bases for J; bases not matched to a gene: 11. In DNA, the CDR3 is TGCAGTGCTAGACAATACGAAGGGGGCGCCGGAAACACCATATATTTT. Translating it yields CSARQYEGGAGNTIYF.

This clonotype showed up many times. The chain has TRBV10-3 and TRBJ1-1; TRBD1 matches 7 bases. The CDR3 runs 14 residues. With 2 bases clipped from V and 4 bases from J, the junction kept 4 bases outside the gene matches. Germline CDR1 is ENHRY and CDR2 is SYGVKD. The chain's CDR3 is CAISEAGGVTEAFF. Here the CDR3 DNA reads TGTGCCATCAGTGAGGCAGGGGGAGTCACTGAAGCTTTCTTT.

Comments on this clonotype: At one end, the junction sequence differs from germline, possibly due to a read error. The gene calls are TRBV24-1 and TRBJ1-5; the D is unclear. The CDR3 has 14 residues. Germline CDR1 reads KGHDR; CDR2 reads SFDVKD. The CDR3 region is CATSRRTSSQPQHF. The CDR3 DNA is TGTGCCACCAGTAGGCGGACTAGCAGTCAGCCCCAGCATTTT.

The chain combines TRBV4-3 with TRBJ2-4, with D possibly matching TRBD1 (7 bases). CDR1 is LGHNA and CDR2 is YSLEER in the germline V gene. The ends were cut back, 4 bases at V and 1 base at J, with 11 bases in the middle. This CDR3 is built from 15 residues. CDR3 in DNA: TGCGCCAGCAGCCGGGCAGGGGGGGCCAAAAACATTCAGTACTTC. Translation gives CASSRAGGAKNIQYF.

Many counts were recorded for this clonotype. The chain couples TRBV7-2 to TRBJ1-6; perhaps TRBD1 as D (6 bases). The CDR3 runs 18 residues. Trimming pared 1 base from V and 7 bases from J, leaving 20 bases between. From germline, CDR1 is SGHTA and CDR2 FQGNSA. The CDR3 DNA is TGTGCCAGCAGCTTAGGGGCCGCCGCGGGGGCTGAGAATTCACCCCTCCACTTT. Translated, it gives CASSLGAAAGAENSPLHF.

This clonotype appeared many times. The V and J genes are TRBV27 and TRBJ2-1; tentative D call: TRBD1 (5 bases). The CDR3 spans 14 residues. Trimming took 6 bases from V and 4 from J, leaving 13 bases between them. Germline loops: CDR1 MNHEY, CDR2 SMNVEV (reference sequence). CDR3 nucleotides: TGTGCCAGCAGCGCTACAGGACCTTACAATGAGCAGTTCTTC. Protein product: CASSATGPYNEQFF.

This clonotype was recorded at least ten times. The rearrangement links TRBV6-1 to TRBJ1-1; D is unclear. Germline loops: CDR1 MNHNS, CDR2 SASEGT. Trimming removed 6 bases at V and 3 bases at J, with 11 bases between. The CDR3 is 13 residues long. The CDR3 nucleotides read TGTGCCAGCAGATGGAAAGGAGACACTGAAGCTTTCTTT. It codes for CASRWKGDTEAFF.

There are many counts of this clonotype. The V gene is TRBV27, the J gene TRBJ2-7; 7 bases match TRBD1. The CDR3 contains 15 residues. V lost 4 bases to trimming and J lost 2 bases; unmatched junction nucleotides: 8. The germline gives CDR1 MNHEY, CDR2 SMNVEV (reference sequence). CDR3 protein: CASSSGTVTPYEQYF. CDR3 in DNA: TGTGCCAGCAGTTCCGGGACAGTGACCCCCTACGAGCAGTACTTC.

The chain is built from TRBV28 and TRBJ2-7, with TRBD2 matching 8 bases. Germline V gene sequence: CDR1 MDHEN, CDR2 SYDVKM. Trimming cost V 6 bases and J 2 bases; bases outside gene matches: 6. This CDR3 comprises 14 residues. CDR3 DNA sequence: TGTGCCAGCAGGGTCTCGGGGGGGCCCTACGAGCAGTACTTC. This gives the protein CASRVSGGPYEQYF.